Given below is one TCR beta chain in context. The record originates from a study of blood T cell repertoires in COVID-19. Study-wide background: Both acute and convalescent COVID-19 samples were obtained from the United States, Italy and Spain.

Enrollees, about 18 to 89 years old, lived in about two dozen US areas. As handled by the study authors: Amplifying reference gene primers gave estimates of nucleated cell counts. TCRdb's table, derived via immunoSEQ multiplex PCR, lists solely in-frame clones and lacks some. Clonal size and the V and J genes are those of that table, whereas D and trimming came from the DNA. This sample carries 150,000 to 200,000 clones, approximately 80% of them seen once, and the ten largest clones take 9.5% to 12%. The source of this sequence is a man in his fifties or sixties who had recovered from COVID-19. The sequenced material came from PBMCs or T cells enriched from blood (not recorded which).

The CDR3 is CASRDRGYSPLHF. DNA of the CDR3: TGTGCCAGCCGGGACAGGGGGTACTCACCCCTCCACTTT. This chain uses TRBV19 with TRBJ1-6, with 11 bases fitting TRBD1. With V trimmed by 9 bases and J by 10 bases, 5 bases remained unmatched. There are 13 residues in the CDR3. Germline values: CDR1 LNHDA, CDR2 SQIVND (reference sequence). Using reference TRBV19 and TRBJ1-6 for the parts outside the CDR3, the full variable domain is DGGITQSPKYLFRKEGQNVTLSCEQNLNHDAMYWYRQDPGQGLRLIYYSQIVNDFQKGDIAEGYSVSREKKESFPLTVTSAQKNPTAFYLCASRDRGYSPLHFGNGTRLTVT.